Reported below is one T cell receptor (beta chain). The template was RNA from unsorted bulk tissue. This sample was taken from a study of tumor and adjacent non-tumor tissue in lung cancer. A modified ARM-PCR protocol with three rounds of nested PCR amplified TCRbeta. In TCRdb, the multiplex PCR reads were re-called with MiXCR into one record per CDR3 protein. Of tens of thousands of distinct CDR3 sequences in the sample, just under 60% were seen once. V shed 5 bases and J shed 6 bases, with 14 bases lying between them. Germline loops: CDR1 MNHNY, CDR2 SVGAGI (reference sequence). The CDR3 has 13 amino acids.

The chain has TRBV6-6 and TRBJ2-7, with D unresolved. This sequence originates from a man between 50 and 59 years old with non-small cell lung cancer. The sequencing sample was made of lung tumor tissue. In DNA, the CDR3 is TGTGCCAGCAGTGCATGTCTCTTGGGCGAGCAGTACTTC. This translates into CASSACLLGEQYF.